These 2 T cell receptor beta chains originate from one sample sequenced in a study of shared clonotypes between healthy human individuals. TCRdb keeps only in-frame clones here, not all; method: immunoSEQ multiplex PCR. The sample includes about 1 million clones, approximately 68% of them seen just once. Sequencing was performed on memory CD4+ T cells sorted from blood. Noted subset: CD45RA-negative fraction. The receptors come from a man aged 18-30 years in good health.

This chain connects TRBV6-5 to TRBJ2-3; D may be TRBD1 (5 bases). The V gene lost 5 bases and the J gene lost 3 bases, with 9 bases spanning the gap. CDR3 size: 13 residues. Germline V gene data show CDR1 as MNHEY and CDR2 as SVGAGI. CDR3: CASSARVTDTQYF. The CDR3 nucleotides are TGTGCCAGCAGTGCCAGGGTAACAGATACGCAGTATTTT.

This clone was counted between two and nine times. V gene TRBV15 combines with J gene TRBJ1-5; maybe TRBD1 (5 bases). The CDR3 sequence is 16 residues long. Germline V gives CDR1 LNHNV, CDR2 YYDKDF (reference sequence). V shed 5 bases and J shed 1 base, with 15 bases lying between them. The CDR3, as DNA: TGTGCCACCAGCCTACCGGGGCAGAGAAGCAATCAGCCCCAGCATTTT. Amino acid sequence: CATSLPGQRSNQPQHF.